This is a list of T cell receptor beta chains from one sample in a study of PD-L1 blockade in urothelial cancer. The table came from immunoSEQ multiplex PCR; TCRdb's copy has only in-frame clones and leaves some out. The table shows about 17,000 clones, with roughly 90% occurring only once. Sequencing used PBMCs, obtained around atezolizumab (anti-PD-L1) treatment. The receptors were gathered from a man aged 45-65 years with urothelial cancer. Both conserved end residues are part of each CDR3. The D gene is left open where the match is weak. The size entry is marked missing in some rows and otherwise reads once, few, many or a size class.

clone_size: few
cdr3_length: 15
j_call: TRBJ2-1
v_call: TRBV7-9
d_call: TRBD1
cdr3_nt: TGTGCCAGCAGCTGGGACAGGGGAGTCGTCCATGAGCAGTTCTTC
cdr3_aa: CASSWDRGVVHEQFF

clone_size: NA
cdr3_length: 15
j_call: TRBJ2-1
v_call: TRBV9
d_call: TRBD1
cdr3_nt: TGTGCCAGCAGCCCCCCAGGGGGTCACGGGAATGAGCAGTTCTTC
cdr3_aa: CASSPPGGHGNEQFF

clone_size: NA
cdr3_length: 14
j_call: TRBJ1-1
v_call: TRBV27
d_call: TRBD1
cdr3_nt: TGTGCCAGCTTTCCGGGACAGGGGTTCACTGAAGCTTTCTTT
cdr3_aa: CASFPGQGFTEAFF

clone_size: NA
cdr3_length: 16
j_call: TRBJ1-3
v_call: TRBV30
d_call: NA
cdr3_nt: TGTGCCTGGACAAGGCAGACTTCCAACTCTGGAAACACCATATATTTT
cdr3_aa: CAWTRQTSNSGNTIYF

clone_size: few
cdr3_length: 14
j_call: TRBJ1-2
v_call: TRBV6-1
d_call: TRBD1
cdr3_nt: TGTGCCAGCACCCCGGACAGGGGCTACTATGGCTACACCTTC
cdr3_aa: CASTPDRGYYGYTF

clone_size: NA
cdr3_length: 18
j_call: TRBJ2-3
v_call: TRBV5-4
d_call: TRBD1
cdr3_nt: TGTGCCAGCAGCTCCGGACAGGGTAGACTCCCTAGCACAGATACGCAGTATTTT
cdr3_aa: CASSSGQGRLPSTDTQYF

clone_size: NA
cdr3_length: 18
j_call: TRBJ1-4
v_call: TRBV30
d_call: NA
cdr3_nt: TGTGCCTGGAGTGTACTCTGGGCAGGGGTGAGTGGGGATGAAAAACTGTTTTTT
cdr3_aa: CAWSVLWAGVSGDEKLFF

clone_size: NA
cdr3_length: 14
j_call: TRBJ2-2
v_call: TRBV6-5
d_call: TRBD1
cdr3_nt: TGTGCCAGCAGTTGGACAGGGGGCACCGGGGAGCTGTTTTTT
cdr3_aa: CASSWTGGTGELFF

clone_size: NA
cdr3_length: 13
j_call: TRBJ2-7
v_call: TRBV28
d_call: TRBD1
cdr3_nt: TGTGCCAGCAGCCTCCGGGACAGGGATCCGCAGTACTTC
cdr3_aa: CASSLRDRDPQYF

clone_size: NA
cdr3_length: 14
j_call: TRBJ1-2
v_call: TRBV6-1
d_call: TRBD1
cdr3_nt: TGTGCCAGCGATCAGGGACAGACTTACTATGGCTACACCTTC
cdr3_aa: CASDQGQTYYGYTF

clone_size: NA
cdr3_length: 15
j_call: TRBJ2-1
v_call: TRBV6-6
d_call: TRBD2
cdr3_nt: TGTGCCAGCACGGTGGGACTAGCGGTCTACAATGAGCAGTTCTTC
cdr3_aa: CASTVGLAVYNEQFF

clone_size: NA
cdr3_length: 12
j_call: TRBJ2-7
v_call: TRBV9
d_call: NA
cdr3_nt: TGTGCCAGCAGCGTAGCTGAGGGCGAGCAGTACTTC
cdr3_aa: CASSVAEGEQYF

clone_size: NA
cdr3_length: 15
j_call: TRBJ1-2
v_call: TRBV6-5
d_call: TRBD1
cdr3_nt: TGTGCCAGCAGTTACAGGGGACAGGGAAGCTATGGCTACACCTTC
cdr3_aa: CASSYRGQGSYGYTF

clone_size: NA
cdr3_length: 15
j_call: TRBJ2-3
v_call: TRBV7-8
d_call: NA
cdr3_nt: TGTGCCAGCAGCCCCCCCGGGACTTTGAGGGATACGCAGTATTTT
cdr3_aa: CASSPPGTLRDTQYF

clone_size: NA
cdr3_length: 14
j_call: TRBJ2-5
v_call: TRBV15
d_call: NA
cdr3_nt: TGTGCCACCAGCATTCCCAGCCGGGAAGAGACCCAGTACTTC
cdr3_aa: CATSIPSREETQYF

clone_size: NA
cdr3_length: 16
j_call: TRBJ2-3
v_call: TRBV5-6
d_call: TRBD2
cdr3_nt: TGTGCCAGCAGCTTGGCTGGACTAGCGGCTACAGATACGCAGTATTTT
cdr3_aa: CASSLAGLAATDTQYF

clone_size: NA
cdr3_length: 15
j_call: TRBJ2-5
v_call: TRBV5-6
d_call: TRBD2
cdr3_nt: TGTGCCAGCAGCGCGAGACTAGCGGGTTCGGGGACCCAGTACTTC
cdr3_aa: CASSARLAGSGTQYF

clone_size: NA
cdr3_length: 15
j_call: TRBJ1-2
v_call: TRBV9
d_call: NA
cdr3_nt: TGTGCCAGCAGCTTCAACAGGGACGGAGGCTATGGCTACACCTTC
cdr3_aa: CASSFNRDGGYGYTF

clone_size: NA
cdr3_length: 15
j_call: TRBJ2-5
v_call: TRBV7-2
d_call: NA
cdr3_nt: TGTGCCAGCAGCCCCGGGAGAAGGGCCCAAGAGACCCAGTACTTC
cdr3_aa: CASSPGRRAQETQYF

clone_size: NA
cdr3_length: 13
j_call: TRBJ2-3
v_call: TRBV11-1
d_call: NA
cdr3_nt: TGTGCCAGCGCGGGGGCGGTCACAGATACGCAGTATTTT
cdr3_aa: CASAGAVTDTQYF

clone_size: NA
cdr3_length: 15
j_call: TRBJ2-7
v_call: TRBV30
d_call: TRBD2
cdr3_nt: TGTGCCTGGGGACTAGCGGGGGGTGCCTCCTACGAGCAGTACTTC
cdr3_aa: CAWGLAGGASYEQYF

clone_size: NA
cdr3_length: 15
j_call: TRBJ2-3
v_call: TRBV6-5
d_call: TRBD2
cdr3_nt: TGTGCCAGCAGTTACTCGGCGGGGGGGGCAGATACGCAGTATTTT
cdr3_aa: CASSYSAGGADTQYF